This is a list of T cell receptor beta chains from one sample in a study of T cells after posttransplantation cyclophosphamide. The method was immunoSEQ multiplex PCR; TCRdb's version includes in-frame clones alone and lacks a portion of them. This sample carries some 37,000 clones and no singletons, and roughly 1.3% goes to the top ten. Sample: PBMCs. These TCRs come from a girl between 10 and 17 years old in good health, CMV-negative, and a related stem cell transplant donor. Both conserved end residues are part of each CDR3. D genes are given only for firm matches. Clone size is not always given. Where it is, it says once, few, many or a class for expanded clones.

.	TRBJ1-1	.	TRBV25-1	TGTGCCAGCAGCAGACAGGAGAATATCGCTGAAGCTTTCTTT	CASSRQENIAEAFF
many	TRBJ1-6	.	TRBV27	TGTGCCAGCAGTTACGCCACATATAATTCACCCCTCCACTTT	CASSYATYNSPLHF
many	TRBJ2-3	.	TRBV9	TGTGCCAGCACCCCACAGGTAGCTAGCACAGATACGCAGTATTTT	CASTPQVASTDTQYF
many	TRBJ2-7	TRBD1	TRBV7-9	TGTGCCAGCAGCTTAGCGGGGACAGGGGGTTATGTTGGAGAGCAGTACTTC	CASSLAGTGGYVGEQYF
many	TRBJ2-3	TRBD1	TRBV7-2	TGTGCCAGCAGCTTCGGACAGGGGCCAGATACGCAGTATTTT	CASSFGQGPDTQYF
many	TRBJ2-7	TRBD2	TRBV19	TGTGCCAGTAGAGACCTCGGGACTAGCGACTCCTACGAGCAGTACTTC	CASRDLGTSDSYEQYF
few	TRBJ1-6	.	TRBV28	TGTGCCAGCAGTTTGGGCCTTTATAATTCACCCCTCCACTTT	CASSLGLYNSPLHF
many	TRBJ2-1	TRBD1	TRBV5-1	TGCGCCAGCAGCTCTCCGGGACAGGGGTGGAATGAGCAGTTCTTC	CASSSPGQGWNEQFF
few	TRBJ1-2	.	TRBV2	TGTGCCAGACTGATGGATGGCTACACCTTC	CARLMDGYTF
few	TRBJ2-7	TRBD1	TRBV28	TGTGCCAGCAGTCTCACAGGGGGACCCCCCTACGAGCAGTACTTC	CASSLTGGPPYEQYF
many	TRBJ2-7	.	TRBV5-1	TGCGCCAGCAGACACCAACAGGGAGACGAGCAGTACTTC	CASRHQQGDEQYF
many	TRBJ1-6	.	TRBV2	TGTGCCAGCGAAGAGTTTAATTCACCCCTCCACTTT	CASEEFNSPLHF
.	TRBJ2-2	.	TRBV7-2	TGTGCCAGCAGCTTAGAGGGTGGCACCGGGGAGCTGTTTTTC	CASSLEGGTGELFF
many	TRBJ2-3	TRBD2	TRBV2	TGTGCCAGCTTAAACCCTAGCGGGAGCACAGATACGCAGTATTTT	CASLNPSGSTDTQYF
many	TRBJ1-5	TRBD1	TRBV5-6	TGTGCCAGCAGCATCAGACAGGGTTGGGGCAATCAGCCCCAGCATTTT	CASSIRQGWGNQPQHF
many	TRBJ1-2	.	TRBV12-1	TGTGCCAGCAGCTCCCCCGGCAGGCCAACTAACTATGGCTACACCTTC	CASSSPGRPTNYGYTF
many	TRBJ2-1	TRBD1	TRBV5-8	TGTGCCAGCAGCTTGGGACAGGGGCCCTACAATGAGCAGTTCTTC	CASSLGQGPYNEQFF
many	TRBJ1-2	TRBD1	TRBV15	TGTGCCACCAGCAGGGACAGGGTGGGTGACTTGGATGGCTACACCTTC	CATSRDRVGDLDGYTF
many	TRBJ2-2	TRBD1	TRBV30	TGTGCCTGGAAGACGGGACAGGGGGACACCGGGGAGCTGTTTTTT	CAWKTGQGDTGELFF
few	TRBJ2-1	.	TRBV4-2	TGTGCCAGCAGCCAGTTTTCAGGGTATAGCAATGAGCAGTTCTTC	CASSQFSGYSNEQFF
many	TRBJ1-2	.	TRBV5-6	TGTGCCAGCAGCTTGGTTGACAGGCATTATGGCTACACCTTC	CASSLVDRHYGYTF
many	TRBJ2-1	TRBD1	TRBV6-5	TGTGCCAGCAGCCCCACCGGGACAGGGAAGAATGAGCAGTTCTTC	CASSPTGTGKNEQFF
many	TRBJ1-5	TRBD1	TRBV7-9	TGTGCCAGCAGCCAGGGACAGTCCCTGCATTTT	CASSQGQSLHF